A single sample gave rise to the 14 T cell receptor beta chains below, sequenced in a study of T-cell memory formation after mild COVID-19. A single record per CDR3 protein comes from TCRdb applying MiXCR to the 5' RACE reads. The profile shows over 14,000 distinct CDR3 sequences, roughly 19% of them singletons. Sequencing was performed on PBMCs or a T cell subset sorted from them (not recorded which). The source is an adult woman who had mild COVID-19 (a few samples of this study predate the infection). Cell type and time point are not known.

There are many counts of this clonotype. The CDR3 spells CSVDRDGYYNEQFF. CDR3 nucleotide sequence: TGCAGCGTTGACCGGGACGGGTACTACAATGAGCAGTTCTTC. V is TRBV29-1 and J is TRBJ2-1; D tentatively reads TRBD1 or TRBD2 (5 bases each). CDR1 is SQVTM and CDR2 is ANQGSEA in the germline V gene. V was cut by 3 bases and J by 3 bases, with 12 bases left in between. The CDR3 loop spans 14 amino acids.

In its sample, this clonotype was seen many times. The DNA for the CDR3 is TGTGCCTGGAGTGTAGAGCTTAGCTCCTACAATGAGCAGTTCTTC. It translates to CAWSVELSSYNEQFF. V gene TRBV30 combines with J gene TRBJ2-1; D call uncertain. Trimming took 0 bases from V and 0 from J, leaving 9 bases between them. The germline V gene has CDR1 GTSNPN and CDR2 SVGIG (reference sequence). There are 15 residues in the CDR3.

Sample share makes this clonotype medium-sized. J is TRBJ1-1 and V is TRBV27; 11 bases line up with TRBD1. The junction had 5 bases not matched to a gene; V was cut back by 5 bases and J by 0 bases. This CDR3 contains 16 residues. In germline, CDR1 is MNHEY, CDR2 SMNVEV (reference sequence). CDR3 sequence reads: CASSPWTGGMNTEAFF. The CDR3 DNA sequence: TGTGCCAGCAGTCCCTGGACAGGGGGCATGAACACTGAAGCTTTCTTT.

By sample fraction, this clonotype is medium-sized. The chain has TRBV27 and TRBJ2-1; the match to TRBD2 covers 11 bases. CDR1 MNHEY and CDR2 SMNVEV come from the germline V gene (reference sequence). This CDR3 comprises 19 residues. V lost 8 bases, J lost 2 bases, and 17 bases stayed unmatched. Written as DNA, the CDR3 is TGTGCCAGCGGTGGCCTATCACCGTCACTAGCGGGGGCCTACAATGAGCAGTTCTTC. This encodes CASGGLSPSLAGAYNEQFF.

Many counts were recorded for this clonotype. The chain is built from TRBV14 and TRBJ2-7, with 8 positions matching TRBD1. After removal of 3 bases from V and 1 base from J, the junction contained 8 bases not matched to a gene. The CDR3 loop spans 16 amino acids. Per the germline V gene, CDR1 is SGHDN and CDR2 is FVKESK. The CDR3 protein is CASSQELTGGSYEQYF. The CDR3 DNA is TGTGCCAGCAGCCAGGAACTAACAGGGGGGTCCTACGAGCAGTACTTC.

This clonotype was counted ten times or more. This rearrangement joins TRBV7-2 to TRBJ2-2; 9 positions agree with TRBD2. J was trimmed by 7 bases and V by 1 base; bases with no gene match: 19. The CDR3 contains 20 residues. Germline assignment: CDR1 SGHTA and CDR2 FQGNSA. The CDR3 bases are TGTGCCAGCAGCTTAGTTCGCAAGGGGTTAGCGGGAGTTTACAGCGGGGAGCTGTTTTTT. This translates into CASSLVRKGLAGVYSGELFF.

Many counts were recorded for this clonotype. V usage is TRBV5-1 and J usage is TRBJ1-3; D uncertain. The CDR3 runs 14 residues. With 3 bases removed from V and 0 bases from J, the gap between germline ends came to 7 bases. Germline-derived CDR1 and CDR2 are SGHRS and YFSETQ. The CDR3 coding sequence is TGCGCCAGCAGCTATGGAGACTCTGGAAACACCATATATTTT. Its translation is CASSYGDSGNTIYF.

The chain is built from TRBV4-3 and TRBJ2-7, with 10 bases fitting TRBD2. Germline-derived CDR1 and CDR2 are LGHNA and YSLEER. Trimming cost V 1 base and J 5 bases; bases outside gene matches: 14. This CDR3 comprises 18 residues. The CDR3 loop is CASSQAASLAGEVNEQYF. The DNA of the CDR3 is TGCGCCAGCAGCCAAGCTGCATCGCTAGCGGGAGAAGTGAACGAGCAGTACTTC.

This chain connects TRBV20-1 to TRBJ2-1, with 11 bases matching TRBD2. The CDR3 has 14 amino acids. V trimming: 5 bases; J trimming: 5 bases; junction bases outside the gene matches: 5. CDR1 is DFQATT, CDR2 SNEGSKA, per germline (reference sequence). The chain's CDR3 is CSADSGGAHNEQFF. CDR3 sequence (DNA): TGCAGTGCTGATAGCGGGGGGGCCCACAATGAGCAGTTCTTC.

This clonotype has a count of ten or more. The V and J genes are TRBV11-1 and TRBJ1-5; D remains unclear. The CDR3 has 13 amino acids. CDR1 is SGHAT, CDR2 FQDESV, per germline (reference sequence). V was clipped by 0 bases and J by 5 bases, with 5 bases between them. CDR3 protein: CASSLALDQPQHF. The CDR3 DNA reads TGTGCCAGCAGCTTAGCGCTCGATCAGCCCCAGCATTTT.

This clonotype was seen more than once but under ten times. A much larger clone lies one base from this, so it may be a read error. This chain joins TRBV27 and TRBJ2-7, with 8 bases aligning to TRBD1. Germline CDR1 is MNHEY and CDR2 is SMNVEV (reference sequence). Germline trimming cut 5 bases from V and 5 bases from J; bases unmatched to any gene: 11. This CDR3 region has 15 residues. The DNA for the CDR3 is TGTGCCAGCAGTGTCCTCGGGACAGGAGTCCACGAGCAGTACTTC. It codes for CASSVLGTGVHEQYF.

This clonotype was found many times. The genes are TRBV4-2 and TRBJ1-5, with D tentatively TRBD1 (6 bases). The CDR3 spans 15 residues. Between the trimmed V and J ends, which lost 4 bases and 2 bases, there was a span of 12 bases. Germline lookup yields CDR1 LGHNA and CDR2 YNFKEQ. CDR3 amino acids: CASSLGGLGNQPQHF. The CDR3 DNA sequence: TGTGCCAGCAGCCTGGGGGGCTTGGGCAATCAGCCCCAGCATTTT.

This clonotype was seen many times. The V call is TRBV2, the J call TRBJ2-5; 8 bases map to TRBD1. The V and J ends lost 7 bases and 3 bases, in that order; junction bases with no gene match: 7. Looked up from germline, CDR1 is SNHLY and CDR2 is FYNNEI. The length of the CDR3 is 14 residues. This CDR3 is CASTRTGQKETQYF. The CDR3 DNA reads TGTGCCAGCACCCGGACAGGGCAAAAAGAGACCCAGTACTTC.

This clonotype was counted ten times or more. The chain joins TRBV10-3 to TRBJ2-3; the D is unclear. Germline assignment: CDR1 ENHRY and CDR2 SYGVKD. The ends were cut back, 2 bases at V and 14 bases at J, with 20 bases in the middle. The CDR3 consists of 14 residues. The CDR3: CAISEDGAPGLRYF. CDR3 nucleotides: TGTGCCATCAGTGAGGACGGCGCGCCAGGTCTCCGGTATTTT.